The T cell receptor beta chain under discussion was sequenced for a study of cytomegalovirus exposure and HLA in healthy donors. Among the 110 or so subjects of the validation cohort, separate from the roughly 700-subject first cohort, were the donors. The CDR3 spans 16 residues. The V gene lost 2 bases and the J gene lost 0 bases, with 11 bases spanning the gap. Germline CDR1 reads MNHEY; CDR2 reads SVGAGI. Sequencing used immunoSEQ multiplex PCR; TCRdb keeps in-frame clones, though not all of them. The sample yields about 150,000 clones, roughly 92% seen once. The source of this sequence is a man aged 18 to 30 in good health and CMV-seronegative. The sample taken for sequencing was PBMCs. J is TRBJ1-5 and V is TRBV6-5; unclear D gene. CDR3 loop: CASSYAYPLSNQPQHF. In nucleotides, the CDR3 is TGTGCCAGCAGTTACGCCTACCCGCTTAGCAATCAGCCCCAGCATTTT.